The 2 T cell receptor beta chains listed next were all sequenced from one sample in a study of blood T cell repertoires in COVID-19 (dated by TCRdb to 2019 to 2021). The receptor library was made with the immunoSEQ multiplex PCR assay. TCRdb's version of the immuneACCESS table is confined to in-frame rearrangements and falls short of the full clone set. An unresolved V gene accounts for under half of the shortfall where checked; the remainder is of unknown origin. Here the sample has 100,000 or so clones; 75% to 85% occur a single time. The top ten clones comprise roughly a tenth of the sample. The specimen was peripheral blood. The receptors originated from a human donor in a cohort sampled during active COVID-19.

The chain has TRBV11-1 and TRBJ2-2; 10 bases match TRBD1. This CDR3 has 14 residues. Germline V gene lookup returns CDR1 SGHAT and CDR2 FQDESV (reference sequence). Trimming took 6 bases from V and 7 from J; bases not matched to a gene: 5. DNA for the CDR3: TGTGCCAGCAGGAGACAGGGGGCAAACGGGGAGCTGTTTTTT. Its protein product is CASRRQGANGELFF.

The chain is built from TRBV4-3 and TRBJ1-4; D remains unclear. V was shortened by 4 bases and J by 7 bases, with 13 bases between the two germline ends. CDR1 is LGHNA, CDR2 YSLEER, per germline. This CDR3 has 14 residues. Here the CDR3 reads CASSPNGPVEKLFF. CDR3 coding DNA: TGCGCCAGCAGCCCGAATGGGCCGGTTGAAAAACTGTTTTTT.